These 8 T cell receptor beta chains share one sample of origin, sequenced in a study of blood T cells in healthy people across ages. Alongside a J-beta primer mix, a sample-barcoded 5' primer served in a second PCR lasting roughly 7 to 11 cycles. From the 5' RACE reads, TCRdb called clonotypes with MiXCR, one entry per CDR3 protein. Of about 1.5 million distinct CDR3 sequences in the sample, approximately 42% are singletons; the top ten hold roughly 7.9%. The source material was blood. These receptors all stem from a young woman in good health.

The chain combines TRBV20-1 with TRBJ2-1; 8 bases agree with TRBD2. Germline trimming cut 6 bases from V and 5 bases from J; bases unmatched to any gene: 9. Per the germline V gene, CDR1 is DFQATT and CDR2 is SNEGSKA (reference sequence). This CDR3 is built from 14 residues. CDR3 DNA sequence: TGCAGTGCCGGCACGGGAGGGCTAAACAATGAGCAGTTCTTC. This translates into CSAGTGGLNNEQFF.

This clonotype was detected only a few times. This chain joins TRBV6-5 and TRBJ1-2, with unresolved D. Germline CDR1 reads MNHEY; CDR2 reads SVGAGI. This CDR3 has 13 amino acids. V lost 8 bases and J 2 bases, leaving 12 bases between the germline ends. Written as DNA, the CDR3 is TGTGCCAGCTACACCCGGCAGAACTATGGCTACACCTTC. Translated, it gives CASYTRQNYGYTF.

The J gene is TRBJ1-1, the V gene TRBV7-2; D perhaps matches TRBD1 (5 bases). From germline, CDR1 is SGHTA and CDR2 FQGNSA. The CDR3 is 13 residues long. V lost 10 bases to trimming and J lost 8 bases, with 20 bases between them. CDR3 loop: CAIGTGRAREAFF. The DNA of the CDR3 is TGTGCCATCGGGACTGGCAGGGCTAGGGAAGCTTTCTTT.

This clonotype occurred a few times. This chain joins TRBV14 and TRBJ1-1, with a weak D call TRBD1 (5 bases). The V end was cut by 2 bases, the J end by 4 bases, with 17 bases between. There are 16 residues in the CDR3. Per germline, CDR1 SGHDN and CDR2 FVKESK. CDR3 nucleotides: TGTGCCAGCAGCCAAATGGGACGGGGCTTGGGCACTGAAGCTTTCTTT. Protein sequence: CASSQMGRGLGTEAFF.

The CDR3 here is CSATRGPANQPQHF. The CDR3, as DNA: TGCAGTGCAACCAGGGGTCCGGCCAATCAGCCCCAGCATTTT. The rearrangement uses TRBV20-1 and TRBJ1-5, with a tentative D call TRBD1 (6 bases). V was trimmed by 6 bases and J by 3 bases, leaving 15 bases between them. The CDR3 consists of 14 residues. Germline V lookup: CDR1 DFQATT, CDR2 SNEGSKA (reference sequence).

The V gene is TRBV30, the J gene TRBJ1-2; 7 bases map to TRBD1. Germline CDR1 and CDR2: GTSNPN and SVGIG (reference sequence). V lost 5 bases, J lost 4 bases, and 10 bases stayed unmatched. This CDR3 has 14 residues. The CDR3 is CAWDGRQGIYGYTF. The CDR3 DNA follows: TGTGCCTGGGATGGGAGACAGGGTATCTATGGCTACACCTTC.

For the CDR3, the DNA is TGTGCCAGCAGCCAAGATTTTAGGACAGCCAGAAACACCTACGAGCAGTACTTC. It yields the protein CASSQDFRTARNTYEQYF. The chain employs TRBV4-2 and TRBJ2-4, with a weak D call TRBD1 (6 bases). The DNA end lines up better with TRBJ2-7; the J call may be wrong. Looked up from germline, CDR1 is LGHNA and CDR2 is YNFKEQ. The CDR3 is 18 residues long.

This clonotype was seen a few times. Possible read error: a much larger clone is one base away. The gene calls are TRBV3-1 and TRBJ2-5, with D maybe TRBD1 (5 bases). Gene TRBJ2-1 matches the end of the DNA better, so the J call may be wrong. The CDR3 contains 14 residues. CDR1 LGHDT and CDR2 YNNKEL come from the germline V gene (reference sequence). The CDR3: CASSQVDRQETQFF. The CDR3 DNA reads TGTGCCAGCAGCCAAGTTGACAGACAAGAGACCCAGTTCTTC.